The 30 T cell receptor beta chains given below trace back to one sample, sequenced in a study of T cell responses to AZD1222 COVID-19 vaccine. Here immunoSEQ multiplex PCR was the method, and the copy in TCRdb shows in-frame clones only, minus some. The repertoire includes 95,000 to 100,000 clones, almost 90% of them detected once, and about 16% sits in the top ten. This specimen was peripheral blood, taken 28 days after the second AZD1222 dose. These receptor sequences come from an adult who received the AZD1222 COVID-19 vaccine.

Here the CDR3 reads CASSLAVDLGGYTF. The CDR3 bases are TGCGCCAGCAGCTTGGCGGTCGACCTCGGGGGCTACACCTTC. The chain couples TRBV5-1 to TRBJ1-2; the D is unclear. This CDR3 contains 14 residues. Germline loops: CDR1 SGHRS, CDR2 YFSETQ. Trimming cost V 0 bases and J 8 bases, with 14 bases left between them.

CDR3 nucleotide sequence: TGTGCCTGGATTGGTGGGACCGGTGGCTACACCTTC. This sequence encodes CAWIGGTGGYTF. The rearrangement joins TRBV30 to TRBJ1-2; a weak D match, TRBD1 (5 bases). With 4 bases removed from V and 7 bases from J, the gap between germline ends came to 13 bases. The CDR3 extends over 12 amino acids. The germline V gene encodes CDR1 GTSNPN and CDR2 SVGIG (reference sequence).

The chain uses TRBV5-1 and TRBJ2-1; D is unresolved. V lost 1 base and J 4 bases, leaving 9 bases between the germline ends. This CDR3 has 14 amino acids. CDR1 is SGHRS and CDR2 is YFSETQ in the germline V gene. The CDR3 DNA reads TGCGCCAGCAGCTTGACTGTGTCTTACAATGAGCAGTTCTTC. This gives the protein CASSLTVSYNEQFF.

The CDR3 region is CASSLERNTEAFF. The CDR3 DNA reads TGTGCCAGCAGCTTAGAGAGGAACACTGAAGCTTTCTTT. V is TRBV11-2 and J is TRBJ1-1, with unresolved D. The CDR3 consists of 13 residues. Germline V gene data show CDR1 as SGHAT and CDR2 as FQNNGV. V gave up 0 bases and J gave up 1 base, with 3 bases separating them. Filled out from reference TRBV11-2 and TRBJ1-1, the complete variable domain reads EAGVAQSPRYKIIEKRQSVAFWCNPISGHATLYWYQQILGQGPKLLIQFQNNGVVDDSQLPKDRFSAERLKGVDSTLKIQPAKLEDSAVYLCASSLERNTEAFFGQGTRLTVV.

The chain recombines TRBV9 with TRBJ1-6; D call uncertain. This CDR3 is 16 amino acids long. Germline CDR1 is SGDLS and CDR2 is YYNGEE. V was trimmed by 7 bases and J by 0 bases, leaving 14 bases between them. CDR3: CASGPPGSSYNSPLHF. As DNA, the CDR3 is TGTGCCAGCGGGCCGCCGGGGAGCTCCTATAATTCACCCCTCCACTTT.

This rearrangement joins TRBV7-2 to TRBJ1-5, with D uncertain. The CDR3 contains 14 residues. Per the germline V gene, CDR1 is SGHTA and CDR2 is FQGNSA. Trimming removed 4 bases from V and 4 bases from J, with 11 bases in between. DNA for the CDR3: TGTGCCAGCAGCTCCGGGTCGGGAAATCAGCCCCAGCATTTT. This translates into CASSSGSGNQPQHF.

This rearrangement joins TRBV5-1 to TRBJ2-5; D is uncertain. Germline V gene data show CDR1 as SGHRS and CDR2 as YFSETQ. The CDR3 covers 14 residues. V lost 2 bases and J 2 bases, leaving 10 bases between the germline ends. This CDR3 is CASSLLFGQETQYF. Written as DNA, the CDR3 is TGCGCCAGCAGCTTACTATTCGGGCAAGAGACCCAGTACTTC.

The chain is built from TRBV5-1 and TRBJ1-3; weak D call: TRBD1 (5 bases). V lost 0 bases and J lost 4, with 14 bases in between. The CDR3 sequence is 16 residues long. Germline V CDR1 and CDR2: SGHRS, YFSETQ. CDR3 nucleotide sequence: TGCGCCAGCAGCTTGGCCGGAGGGGCGGGAGGAAACACCATATATTTT. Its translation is CASSLAGGAGGNTIYF. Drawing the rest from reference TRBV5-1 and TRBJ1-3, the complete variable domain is KAGVTQTPRYLIKTRGQQVTLSCSPISGHRSVSWYQQTPGQGLQFLFEYFSETQRNKGNFPGRFSGRQFSNSRSEMNVSTLELGDSALYLCASSLAGGAGGNTIYFGEGSWLTVV.

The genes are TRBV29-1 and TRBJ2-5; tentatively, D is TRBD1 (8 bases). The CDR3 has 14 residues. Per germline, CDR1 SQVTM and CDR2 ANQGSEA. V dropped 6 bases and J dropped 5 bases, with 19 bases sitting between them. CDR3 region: CSVSAGQGGETQYF. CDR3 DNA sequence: TGCAGCGTCTCCGCCGGACAGGGAGGGGAGACCCAGTACTTC.

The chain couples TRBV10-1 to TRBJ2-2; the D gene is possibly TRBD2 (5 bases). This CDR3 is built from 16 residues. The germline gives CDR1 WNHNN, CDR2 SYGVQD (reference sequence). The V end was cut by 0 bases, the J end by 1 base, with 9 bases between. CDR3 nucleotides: TGCGCCAGCAGTGAGTCCCTAGCTGTGAACACCGGGGAGCTGTTTTTT. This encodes CASSESLAVNTGELFF.

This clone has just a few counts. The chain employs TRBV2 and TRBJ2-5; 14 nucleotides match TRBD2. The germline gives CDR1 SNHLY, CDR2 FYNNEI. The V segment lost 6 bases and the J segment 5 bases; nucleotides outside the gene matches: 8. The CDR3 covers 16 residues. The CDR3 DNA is TGTGCCAGCAGAGACGGACTAGCGGGGGGAGGGGAGACCCAGTACTTC. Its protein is CASRDGLAGGGETQYF.

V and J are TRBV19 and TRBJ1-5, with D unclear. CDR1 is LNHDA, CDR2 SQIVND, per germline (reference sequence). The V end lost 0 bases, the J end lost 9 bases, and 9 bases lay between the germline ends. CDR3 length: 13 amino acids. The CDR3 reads CASSIDLYRPQHF. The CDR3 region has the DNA TGTGCCAGTAGTATAGATCTTTACCGGCCCCAGCATTTT. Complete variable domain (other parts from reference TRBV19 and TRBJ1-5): DGGITQSPKYLFRKEGQNVTLSCEQNLNHDAMYWYRQDPGQGLRLIYYSQIVNDFQKGDIAEGYSVSREKKESFPLTVTSAQKNPTAFYLCASSIDLYRPQHFGDGTRLSIL.

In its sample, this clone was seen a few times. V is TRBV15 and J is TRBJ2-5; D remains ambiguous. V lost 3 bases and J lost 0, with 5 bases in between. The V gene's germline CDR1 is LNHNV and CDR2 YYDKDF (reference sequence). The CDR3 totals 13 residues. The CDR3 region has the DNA TGTGCCACCAGCAGCGCGGACCAAGAGACCCAGTACTTC. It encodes CATSSADQETQYF.

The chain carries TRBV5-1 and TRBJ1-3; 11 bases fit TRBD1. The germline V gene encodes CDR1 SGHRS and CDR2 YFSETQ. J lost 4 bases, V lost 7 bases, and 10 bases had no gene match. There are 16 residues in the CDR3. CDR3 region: CASGQGASIPGNTIYF. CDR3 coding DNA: TGCGCCAGCGGACAGGGGGCCTCCATCCCCGGAAACACCATATATTTT.

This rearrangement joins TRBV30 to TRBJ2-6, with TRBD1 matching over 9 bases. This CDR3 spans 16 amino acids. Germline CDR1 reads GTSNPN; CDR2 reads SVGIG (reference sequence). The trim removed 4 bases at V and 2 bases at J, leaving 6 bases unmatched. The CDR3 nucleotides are TGTGCCTGGACTAGGGACAGGGCCACTGGGGCCAACGTCCTGACTTTC. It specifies CAWTRDRATGANVLTF.

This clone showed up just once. CDR3 coding DNA: TGTGCCAGCAACCGCTGGCTACCTGGAGCCGGGGAGCTGTTTTTT. Its protein is CASNRWLPGAGELFF. This chain connects TRBV5-6 to TRBJ2-2; D is uncertain. Germline-derived CDR1 and CDR2 are SGHDT and YYEEEE. Trimming shortened V by 6 bases and J by 6 bases, and 18 bases separated the two germline ends. The CDR3 length is 15 residues.

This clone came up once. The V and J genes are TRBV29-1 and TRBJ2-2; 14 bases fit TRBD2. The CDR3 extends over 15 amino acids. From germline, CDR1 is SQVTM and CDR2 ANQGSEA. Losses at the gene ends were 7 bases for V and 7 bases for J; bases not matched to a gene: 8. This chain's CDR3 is CSAGGLAGGVGELFF. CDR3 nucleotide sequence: TGCAGCGCCGGAGGACTAGCGGGAGGTGTCGGGGAGCTGTTTTTT.

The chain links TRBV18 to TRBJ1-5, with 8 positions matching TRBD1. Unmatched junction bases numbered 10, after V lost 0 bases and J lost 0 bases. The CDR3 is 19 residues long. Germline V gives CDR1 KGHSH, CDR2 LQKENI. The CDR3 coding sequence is TGTGCCAGCTCACCACCACGGGGACAGGAACCTAATAGCAATCAGCCCCAGCATTTT. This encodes CASSPPRGQEPNSNQPQHF.

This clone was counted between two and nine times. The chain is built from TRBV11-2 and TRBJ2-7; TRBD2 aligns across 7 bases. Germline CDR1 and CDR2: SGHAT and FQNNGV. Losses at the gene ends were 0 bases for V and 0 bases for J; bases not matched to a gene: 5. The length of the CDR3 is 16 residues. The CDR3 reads CASSLDSLADSYEQYF. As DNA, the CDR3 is TGTGCCAGCAGCTTAGATTCGCTAGCGGACTCCTACGAGCAGTACTTC.

CDR3: CASRADRAGDTIYF. The CDR3 DNA reads TGTGCCAGCAGGGCGGACAGGGCGGGGGACACCATATATTTT. The chain joins TRBV2 to TRBJ1-3, with TRBD1 matching 8 bases. Germline lookup yields CDR1 SNHLY and CDR2 FYNNEI. Trimming took 6 bases from V and 8 from J; bases not matched to a gene: 9. The CDR3 is 14 residues long.

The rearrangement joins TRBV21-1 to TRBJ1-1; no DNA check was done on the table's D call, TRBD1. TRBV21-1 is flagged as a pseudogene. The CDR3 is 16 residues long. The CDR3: CASSPPQTGGNTEAFF. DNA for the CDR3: TGTGCCAGCAGCCCACCACAGACAGGGGGGAACACTGAAGCTTTCTTT.

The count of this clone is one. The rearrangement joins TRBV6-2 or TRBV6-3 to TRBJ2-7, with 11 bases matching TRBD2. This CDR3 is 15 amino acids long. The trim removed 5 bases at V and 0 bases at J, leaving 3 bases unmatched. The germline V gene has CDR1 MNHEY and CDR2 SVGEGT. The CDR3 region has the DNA TGTGCCAGCAGTGCCGGGACTAGCGGCTCCTACGAGCAGTACTTC. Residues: CASSAGTSGSYEQYF.

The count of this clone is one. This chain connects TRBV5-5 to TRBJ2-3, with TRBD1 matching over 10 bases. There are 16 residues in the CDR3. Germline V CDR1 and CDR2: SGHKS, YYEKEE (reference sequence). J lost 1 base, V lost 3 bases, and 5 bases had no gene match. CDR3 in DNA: TGTGCCAGCAGCTCCCCCGGGACAGGGGGCACAGATACGCAGTATTTT. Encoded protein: CASSSPGTGGTDTQYF.

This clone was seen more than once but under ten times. The chain's CDR3 is CASSLGGRTEAFF. CDR3 DNA sequence: TGTGCCAGCAGCTTAGGGGGTAGGACTGAAGCTTTCTTT. The chain recombines TRBV7-2 with TRBJ1-1; no definite D call. The CDR3 covers 13 residues. CDR1 and CDR2 (germline): SGHTA, FQGNSA. The V end was cut by 1 base, the J end by 5 bases, with 8 bases between.

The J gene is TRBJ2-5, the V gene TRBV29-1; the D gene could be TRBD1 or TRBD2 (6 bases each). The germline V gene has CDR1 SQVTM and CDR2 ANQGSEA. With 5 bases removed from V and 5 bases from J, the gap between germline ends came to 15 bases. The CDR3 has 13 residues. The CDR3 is CSVNREDRETQYF. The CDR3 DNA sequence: TGCAGCGTTAACAGGGAGGATAGGGAGACCCAGTACTTC.

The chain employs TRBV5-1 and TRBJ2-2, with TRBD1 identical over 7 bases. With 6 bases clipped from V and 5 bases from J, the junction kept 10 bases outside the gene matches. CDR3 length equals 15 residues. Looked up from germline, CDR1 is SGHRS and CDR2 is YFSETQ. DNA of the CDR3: TGCGCCAGCACACAGGGGCTAGTTCAGACCGGGGAGCTGTTTTTT. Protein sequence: CASTQGLVQTGELFF. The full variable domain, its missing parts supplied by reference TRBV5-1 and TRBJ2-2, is KAGVTQTPRYLIKTRGQQVTLSCSPISGHRSVSWYQQTPGQGLQFLFEYFSETQRNKGNFPGRFSGRQFSNSRSEMNVSTLELGDSALYLCASTQGLVQTGELFFGEGSRLTVL.

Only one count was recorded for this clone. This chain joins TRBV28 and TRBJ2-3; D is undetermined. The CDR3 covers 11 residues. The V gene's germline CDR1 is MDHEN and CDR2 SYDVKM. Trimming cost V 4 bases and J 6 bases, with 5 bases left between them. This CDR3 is CASSSQDTQYF. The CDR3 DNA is TGTGCCAGCAGTTCCCAGGATACGCAGTATTTT.

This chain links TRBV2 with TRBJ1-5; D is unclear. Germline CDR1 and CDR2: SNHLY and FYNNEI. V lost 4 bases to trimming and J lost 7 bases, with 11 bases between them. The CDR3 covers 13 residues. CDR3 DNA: TGTGCCAGCAGTGGCGGATCCCCCCAGCCCCAGCATTTT. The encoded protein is CASSGGSPQPQHF.

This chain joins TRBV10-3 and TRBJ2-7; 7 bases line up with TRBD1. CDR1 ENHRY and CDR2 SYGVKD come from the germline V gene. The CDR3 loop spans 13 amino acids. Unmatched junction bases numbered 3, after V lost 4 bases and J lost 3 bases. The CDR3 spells CAISAQGNYEQYF. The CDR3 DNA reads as TGTGCCATCAGTGCACAGGGGAACTACGAGCAGTACTTC.

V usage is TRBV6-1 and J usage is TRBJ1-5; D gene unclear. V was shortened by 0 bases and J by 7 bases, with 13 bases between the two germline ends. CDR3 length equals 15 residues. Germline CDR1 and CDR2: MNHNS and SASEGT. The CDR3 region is CASSEAGGREQPQHF. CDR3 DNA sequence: TGTGCCAGCAGTGAAGCCGGAGGGAGGGAACAGCCCCAGCATTTT.